This TCR beta chain came from a study of vaccination effects on CD4 cells after COVID-19. Antigen-specific CD4+ T cell clonotypes were called by their expansion after viral peptide-pool culture in ViraFEST. Subsequent to a culture period of about ten days, CD4+ T cells were isolated. Prior SARS-CoV-2 infection was absent in the vaccine recipients, as shown by negative nucleocapsid antibodies. Method: immunoSEQ multiplex PCR; TCRdb's copy keeps in-frame clones and lacks some. Counted here are about 22,000 clones, around 72% occurring once; the ten biggest clones make up approximately 19%. Trimming pared 7 bases from V and 1 base from J, leaving 13 bases between. Germline V lookup: CDR1 LGHDT, CDR2 YNNKEL (reference sequence). This CDR3 is 14 amino acids long. A remark on this clone: Its antigen remains unidentified.

Sequencing used CD4+ T cells from PBMCs cultured with HCoV-NL63 spike peptides, obtained before COVID-19 vaccination. This chain joins TRBV3-1 (or the pseudogene TRBV3-2) and TRBJ1-1, with D possibly being TRBD1 (5 bases). This TCR was recovered from a human donor who received a COVID-19 vaccine. The CDR3 DNA is TGTGCCAGCACCCCGTGGGGCGAGAACACTGAAGCTTTCTTT. Translation: CASTPWGENTEAFF.